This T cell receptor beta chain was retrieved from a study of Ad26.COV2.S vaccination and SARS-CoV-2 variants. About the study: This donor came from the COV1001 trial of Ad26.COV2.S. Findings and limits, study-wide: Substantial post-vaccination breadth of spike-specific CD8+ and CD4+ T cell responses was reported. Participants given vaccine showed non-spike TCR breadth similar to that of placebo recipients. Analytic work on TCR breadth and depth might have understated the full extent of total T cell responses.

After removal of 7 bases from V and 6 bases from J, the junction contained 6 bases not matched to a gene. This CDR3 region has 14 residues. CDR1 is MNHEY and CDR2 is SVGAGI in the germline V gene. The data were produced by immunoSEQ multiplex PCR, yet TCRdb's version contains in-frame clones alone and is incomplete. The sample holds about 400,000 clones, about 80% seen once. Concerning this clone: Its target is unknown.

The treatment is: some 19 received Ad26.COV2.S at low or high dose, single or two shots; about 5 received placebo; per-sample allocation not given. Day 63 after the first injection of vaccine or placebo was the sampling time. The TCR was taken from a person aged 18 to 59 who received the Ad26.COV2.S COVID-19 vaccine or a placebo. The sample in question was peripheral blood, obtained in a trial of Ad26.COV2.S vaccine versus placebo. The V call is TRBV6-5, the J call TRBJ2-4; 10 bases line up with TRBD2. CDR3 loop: CASIPAGGLNIQYF. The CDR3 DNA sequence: TGTGCCAGCATCCCAGCGGGAGGGTTAAACATTCAGTACTTC.